These T cell receptor beta chains were read from a single sample in a study of T cell responses to AZD1222 COVID-19 vaccine. Profiling relied on immunoSEQ multiplex PCR, and the TCRdb table lists in-frame clones only, not all of them. The table has 180,000 or so clones, 94% seen once. Sequencing used peripheral blood, obtained on day 0 of AZD1222 vaccination. These TCRs come from an adult in good health. Both conserved end residues are part of each CDR3. D genes are given only for firm matches. Where a row states a size, it is once, few, many or the class of an expanded clone; other rows omit it.

TRBV28	TRBD2	TRBJ2-7	once	TGTGCCAGCAGTTTGGCGGGAGGTGCGTACGAGCAGTACTTC	CASSLAGGAYEQYF
TRBV29-1	.	TRBJ1-4	.	TGCAGCGTTTCAACCGGGACGGTCCCAGTTAGACTGTTTTTT	CSVSTGTVPVRLFF
TRBV9	.	TRBJ1-2	.	TGTGCCAGCAGCGTAGGTCAGGTGGAGAGGGATGGCTACACCTTC	CASSVGQVERDGYTF
TRBV29-1	.	TRBJ2-7	.	TGCAGCGTCGATATGGACGGAACCTACGAGCAGTACTTC	CSVDMDGTYEQYF
TRBV7-9	.	TRBJ1-3	.	TGTGCCAGCAGCACAGGGACCGAAGGAAACACCATATATTTT	CASSTGTEGNTIYF
TRBV5-5	TRBD1	TRBJ2-2	.	TGTGCCAGCAGCTTGGGACGACAGGGGGCTTTTATCGGGGAGCTGTTTTTT	CASSLGRQGAFIGELFF
TRBV2	TRBD2	TRBJ2-3	.	TGTGCCAGCAGGGCCCGACTAGCGGGAGTGTTAGATACGCAGTATTTT	CASRARLAGVLDTQYF
TRBV18	TRBD1	TRBJ1-5	.	TGTGCCAGCTCCCCAGGGACAGCCTATAGCAATCAGCCCCAGCATTTT	CASSPGTAYSNQPQHF
TRBV12-5	.	TRBJ2-1	.	TGTGCTAGTGGTCGCCCGACAGGCAAGGACTACAATGAGCAGTTCTTC	CASGRPTGKDYNEQFF
TRBV19	.	TRBJ2-3	.	TGTGCCAGTAGTGGGCGGCCGACTGATACGCAGTATTTT	CASSGRPTDTQYF
TRBV30	TRBD2	TRBJ2-7	.	TGTGCCTGGACCCTGCCGGGGCGGGAGTATCAGGAGCAGTACTTC	CAWTLPGREYQEQYF
TRBV5-4	TRBD2	TRBJ2-1	.	TGTGCCAGCAGCCCGGGCGGCCTAGCGGGTTTCAATGAGCAGTTCTTC	CASSPGGLAGFNEQFF
TRBV14	.	TRBJ1-2	.	TGTGCCAGCAGCCAAATCCCGGGGGAAGGCTACACCTTC	CASSQIPGEGYTF
TRBV27	TRBD1	TRBJ1-2	.	TGTGCCAGCAGTTCTTTACAGGGGCCCAAATATGGCTACACCTTC	CASSSLQGPKYGYTF
TRBV11-2	TRBD1	TRBJ1-1	.	TGTGCCAGCAGCCCAAGACAGGGTATGAACACTGAAGCTTTCTTT	CASSPRQGMNTEAFF
TRBV5-1	.	TRBJ1-5	.	TGCGCCAGCAGCTTGGATCTAGATCAGCCCCAGCATTTT	CASSLDLDQPQHF
TRBV27	.	TRBJ2-5	.	TGTGCCAGCAGTTCAGATCGTTGGGAGACCCAGTACTTC	CASSSDRWETQYF
TRBV5-1	TRBD2	TRBJ2-3	.	TGCGCCAGCAGCTCCGGGACTAGCGGGAGCGGGGATACGCAGTATTTT	CASSSGTSGSGDTQYF
TRBV29-1	.	TRBJ1-2	.	TGCAGCGCCGAGGGGGGGGTTGGCTACACCTTC	CSAEGGVGYTF
TRBV5-1	.	TRBJ1-5	.	TGCGCCAGCAGCTGGGGGGGCGCCGGCAATCAGCCCCAGCATTTT	CASSWGGAGNQPQHF
TRBV6-5	.	TRBJ1-1	once	TGTGCCAGCGCCCCCAAGGCGGGAAACACTGAAGCTTTCTTT	CASAPKAGNTEAFF
TRBV6-5	.	TRBJ1-6	.	TGTGCCAGCAGGGCAGGGGCGAAAGTCCCACCCCTCCACTTT	CASRAGAKVPPLHF
TRBV5-4	TRBD1	TRBJ1-2	.	TGTGCCAGCAGCTTGGATTGGACAGGGGTTGATGGCTACACCTTC	CASSLDWTGVDGYTF
TRBV7-6	.	TRBJ2-1	.	TGTGCCAGCGCCAGTGGGCGGCCCTACAATGAGCAGTTCTTC	CASASGRPYNEQFF
TRBV7-3	TRBD1	TRBJ2-5	.	TGTGCCAGCAGCCCGTACAGGGGTCAGACGGAGACCCAGTACTTC	CASSPYRGQTETQYF
TRBV3-1/TRBV3-2	.	TRBJ2-6	once	TGTGCCAGCAGCCAAGAGTTTCCGCGGCTCTCTGGGGCCAACGTCCTGACTTTC	CASSQEFPRLSGANVLTF
TRBV7-2	.	TRBJ2-1	.	TGTGCCAGCAGTCTTCTAGGGACCTACAATGAGCAGTTCTTC	CASSLLGTYNEQFF
TRBV28	.	TRBJ1-5	.	TGTGCCAGCAGTTTAGGTCGTAAAAGACGGATAAGCAATCAGCCCCAGCATTTT	CASSLGRKRRISNQPQHF
TRBV2	.	TRBJ1-6	.	TGTGCCAGCAGCCAGAGCTCCTATAATTCACCCCTCCACTTT	CASSQSSYNSPLHF
TRBV19	.	TRBJ1-2	.	TGTGCCAGTAGTACCGCAGGGAACTATGGCTACACCTTC	CASSTAGNYGYTF
TRBV11-2	.	TRBJ2-1	.	TGTGCCAGCAGCCGCTGGGGGGCACATGAGCAGTTCTTC	CASSRWGAHEQFF
TRBV30	.	TRBJ1-5	.	TGTGCCTGGAGTGTATATCGGGGTGGCAATCAGCCCCAGCATTTT	CAWSVYRGGNQPQHF
TRBV30	.	TRBJ1-1	.	TGTGCCTGGAGTTCCCCCGGGAGGGTGAACACTGAAGCTTTCTTT	CAWSSPGRVNTEAFF
TRBV11-2	TRBD1	TRBJ1-1	.	TGTGCCAGCAGCCTAGGGACAGAAAAAGCTTTCTTT	CASSLGTEKAFF
TRBV29-1	.	TRBJ1-3	.	TGCAGCGTTGGGACCTCTGGAAACACCATATATTTT	CSVGTSGNTIYF
TRBV6-5	.	TRBJ1-5	.	TGTGCCAGCACCGTACAGGGTGTCTCTCAGCCCCAGCATTTT	CASTVQGVSQPQHF
TRBV27	.	TRBJ2-2	.	TGTGCCAGCAGTCCCCGGGGCGGGACCGGGGAGCTGTTTTTT	CASSPRGGTGELFF
TRBV30	.	TRBJ2-7	.	TGTGCCTGGAGTCCCGGGACCCGAGGAAACGAGCAGTACTTC	CAWSPGTRGNEQYF
TRBV19	.	TRBJ1-1	.	TGTGCCAGTAGGGAGGGAAACACTGAAGCTTTCTTT	CASREGNTEAFF
TRBV18	TRBD2	TRBJ2-1	.	TGTGCCAGCTCACCGCCCGGGGGGGAGGTGTATGAGCAGTTCTTC	CASSPPGGEVYEQFF
TRBV30	.	TRBJ1-2	.	TGTGCCTGGAGTGAGCAAGCTCGGACACGCTACACCTTC	CAWSEQARTRYTF